Listed here are 25 T cell receptor beta chains from one sample, sequenced in a study of PD-1 blockade in classical Hodgkin lymphoma. Each of the patients experienced relapse following autologous stem cell transplantation, and their brentuximab vedotin exposure differed. Assay: immunoSEQ multiplex PCR; the TCRdb copy retains only in-frame clones and omits some. The sample contains more than 10,000 clones, over 75% of which appear only once. Here the sequenced sample was peripheral blood mononuclear cells (PBMCs), taken at baseline. Receptor source: a human donor with classical Hodgkin lymphoma.

This clone came up a few times. The chain links TRBV6-5 to TRBJ1-6; 9 bases agree with TRBD1. CDR3 length: 14 residues. Germline V CDR1 and CDR2: MNHEY, SVGAGI. J was trimmed by 13 bases and V by 5 bases; bases with no gene match: 9. The CDR3 sequence is CASSRQGGLGPLHF. CDR3 DNA: TGTGCCAGCAGTCGACAGGGGGGGCTAGGTCCCCTCCACTTT.

Written as DNA, the CDR3 is TGTGCCAGCAGTTCCGTTCCGACCTACGAGCAGTACGTC. It is translated as CASSSVPTYEQYV. V usage is TRBV28 and J usage is TRBJ2-7; D unclear. The CDR3 totals 13 residues. Germline CDR1 MDHEN, CDR2 SYDVKM. With 4 bases removed from V and 2 bases from J, the gap between germline ends came to 9 bases.

This clone was seen only once. The CDR3 reads CSVEEQTEIANYGYTF. CDR3 nucleotide sequence: TGCAGCGTTGAGGAACAAACAGAGATCGCTAACTATGGCTACACCTTC. The chain uses TRBV29-1 and TRBJ1-2; no clear D. Looked up from germline, CDR1 is SQVTM and CDR2 is ANQGSEA. This CDR3 comprises 16 residues. With 3 bases removed from V and 0 bases from J, the gap between germline ends came to 17 bases.

This rearrangement joins TRBV9 to TRBJ2-1, with 11 nucleotides matching TRBD2. Losses at the gene ends were 7 bases for V and 7 bases for J; bases not matched to a gene: 10. Germline V gives CDR1 SGDLS, CDR2 YYNGEE. This CDR3 is 15 amino acids long. The CDR3 DNA reads as TGTGCCAGCGGCTCGCCTAGCGGGAGGCATAATGAGCAGTTCTTC. Its protein product is CASGSPSGRHNEQFF.

This chain uses TRBV5-1 with TRBJ2-3, with unresolved D. Trimming pared 1 base from V and 3 bases from J, leaving 9 bases between. From germline, CDR1 is SGHRS and CDR2 YFSETQ. The CDR3 loop spans 14 amino acids. CDR3 nucleotides: TGCGCCAGCAGCTTGATTGAGGTTACAGATACGCAGTATTTT. Amino acids: CASSLIEVTDTQYF.

This chain connects TRBV6-4 to TRBJ2-3, with TRBD1 matching over 7 bases. This CDR3 is 15 amino acids long. Trimming at V came to 6 bases and at J to 2 bases, leaving 8 bases not matched to a gene. From germline, CDR1 is MRHNA and CDR2 SNTAGT. The CDR3 loop reads CASRLQGLPTDTQYF. Written as DNA, the CDR3 is TGTGCCAGCAGGCTACAGGGGCTGCCCACAGATACGCAGTATTTT.

The V call is TRBV28, the J call TRBJ2-7; 7 bases map to TRBD1. Losses at the gene ends were 6 bases for V and 0 bases for J; bases not matched to a gene: 5. Looked up from germline, CDR1 is MDHEN and CDR2 is SYDVKM. The CDR3 spans 14 residues. This CDR3 is CASRPRQGSYEQYV. In nucleotides, the CDR3 is TGTGCCAGCAGACCTCGACAGGGCTCCTACGAGCAGTACGTC.

V and J are TRBV11-2 and TRBJ2-1; 9 bases fit TRBD1. The CDR3 consists of 15 residues. Germline assignment: CDR1 SGHAT and CDR2 FQNNGV. J lost 5 bases, V lost 5 bases, and 7 bases had no gene match. The CDR3 sequence: CASSGRDRVNNEQFF. The DNA of the CDR3 is TGTGCCAGCAGCGGCCGGGACAGGGTAAACAATGAGCAGTTCTTC.

J is TRBJ2-1 and V is TRBV30, with 10 positions matching TRBD2. Losses at the gene ends were 2 bases for V and 0 bases for J; bases not matched to a gene: 1. The CDR3 is 15 residues long. CDR1 is GTSNPN, CDR2 SVGIG, per germline (reference sequence). The CDR3 loop is CAWSKREGSYNEQFF. The CDR3 region has the DNA TGTGCCTGGAGTAAGCGGGAGGGCTCCTACAATGAGCAGTTCTTC.

The chain combines TRBV28 with TRBJ2-3; D possibly corresponds to TRBD1 (6 bases). Germline-derived CDR1 and CDR2 are MDHEN and SYDVKM. The CDR3 spans 17 residues. V was shortened by 3 bases and J by 0 bases, with 16 bases between the two germline ends. In DNA form, the CDR3 reads TGTGCCAGCAGTTTCCCTCGACAGGTGTCTAGCACAGATACGCAGTATTTT. This encodes CASSFPRQVSSTDTQYF.

This sequence joins TRBV19 and TRBJ1-2; D ambiguous. V lost 4 bases, J lost 8 bases, and 8 bases lay in between. This CDR3 contains 11 residues. Germline CDR1 is LNHDA and CDR2 is SQIVND (reference sequence). The CDR3 DNA follows: TGTGCCAGTAGTAGTCGGATGGGCTACACCTTC. Translated, it gives CASSSRMGYTF. Combining the CDR3 with reference TRBV19 and TRBJ1-2 gives the whole variable domain DGGITQSPKYLFRKEGQNVTLSCEQNLNHDAMYWYRQDPGQGLRLIYYSQIVNDFQKGDIAEGYSVSREKKESFPLTVTSAQKNPTAFYLCASSSRMGYTFGSGTRLTVV.

The CDR3 loop reads CASSSGTGSAGELFF. CDR3 bases: TGTGCCAGCAGCTCGGGCACCGGGTCGGCTGGGGAGCTGTTTTTT. The chain employs TRBV11-3 and TRBJ2-2; D is uncertain. This CDR3 has 15 amino acids. V was pared by 4 bases and J by 8 bases, with 17 bases between. In germline, CDR1 is SGHNT, CDR2 YENEEA.

J is TRBJ1-5 and V is TRBV15, with D possibly TRBD1 on 5 matching bases. CDR1 and CDR2 from the germline V gene are LNHNV and YYDKDF (reference sequence). V was trimmed by 5 bases and J by 2 bases, leaving 13 bases between them. This CDR3 contains 15 residues. CDR3 region: CATSGGGTRNQPQHF. The CDR3, as DNA: TGTGCCACCAGCGGTGGAGGGACCCGCAATCAGCCCCAGCATTTT.

This rearrangement joins TRBV28 to TRBJ1-2; D remains unclear. The CDR3 is 13 amino acids. Trimming took off 3 bases at V and 4 bases at J, with 9 bases between the two ends. CDR1 MDHEN and CDR2 SYDVKM come from the germline V gene. The CDR3 spells CASSLGTGYGYTF. The CDR3 nucleotides read TGTGCCAGCAGTTTGGGCACCGGCTATGGCTACACCTTC.

The chain has TRBV6-5 and TRBJ1-2; D is unclear. This CDR3 comprises 14 residues. Germline CDR1 and CDR2: MNHEY and SVGAGI. Trimming stripped 5 bases from V and 0 bases from J, with 10 bases between. For the CDR3, the DNA is TGTGCCAGCAGTGCTGCTGGAGCTAACTATGGCTACACCTTC. Translated, it gives CASSAAGANYGYTF.

This clone was observed once. The genes are TRBV4-1 and TRBJ1-2, with 8 bases matching TRBD1. Germline loops: CDR1 MGHRA, CDR2 YSYEKL. Germline trimming cut 5 bases from V and 7 bases from J; bases unmatched to any gene: 9. The CDR3 consists of 14 residues. This CDR3 reads CASSTPARGLGYTF. CDR3 coding DNA: TGCGCCAGCAGCACACCTGCCAGGGGGCTTGGCTACACCTTC.

The genes are TRBV5-1 and TRBJ2-3, with D unresolved. V gave up 5 bases and J gave up 0 bases, with 19 bases separating them. CDR1 and CDR2 (germline): SGHRS, YFSETQ. This CDR3 has 17 amino acids. The CDR3 loop reads CASRSTSLNSSTDTQYF. In DNA form, the CDR3 reads TGCGCCAGCAGATCGACTTCTCTAAACTCTAGCACAGATACGCAGTATTTT.

The rearrangement links TRBV21-1 to TRBJ1-2. TRBV21-1 is reported as a pseudogene. The CDR3 is 17 amino acids. CDR3 sequence reads: CASSKIPLEGTNYGYTF. The CDR3 coding sequence is TGTGCCAGCAGCAAAATCCCCCTTGAGGGGACTAACTATGGCTACACCTTC.

This clone was seen only a few times. The chain uses TRBV4-3 and TRBJ2-3; D remains ambiguous. V lost 3 bases to trimming and J lost 4 bases, with 14 bases between them. This CDR3 spans 15 amino acids. Per germline, CDR1 LGHNA and CDR2 YSLEER. The CDR3 loop is CASSQRRRGADTQYF. The CDR3 DNA reads as TGCGCCAGCAGCCAGAGGCGCCGAGGTGCAGATACGCAGTATTTT.

The rearrangement links TRBV9 to TRBJ1-5; D not resolved. The CDR3 is made up of 14 amino acids. Germline lookup yields CDR1 SGDLS and CDR2 YYNGEE. V was shortened by 5 bases and J by 7 bases, with 16 bases between the two germline ends. CDR3 protein: CASSENSVSQPQHF. Written as DNA, the CDR3 is TGTGCCAGCAGTGAAAACAGTGTTAGCCAGCCCCAGCATTTT.

CDR3: CASSHLPGQATWSLHF. The DNA of the CDR3 is TGTGCCAGTAGTCACTTACCGGGACAGGCTACTTGGTCCCTCCACTTT. This sequence joins TRBV19 and TRBJ1-6; 8 positions match TRBD1. With 5 bases clipped from V and 14 bases from J, the junction kept 17 bases outside the gene matches. Germline V gene lookup returns CDR1 LNHDA and CDR2 SQIVND (reference sequence). The CDR3 runs to 16 residues.

The gene calls are TRBV7-9 and TRBJ2-5; no definite D call. V shed 6 bases and J shed 5 bases, with 16 bases lying between them. CDR3 length: 14 amino acids. Germline V CDR1 and CDR2: SEHNR, FQNEAQ (reference sequence). The CDR3 protein is CASRQWMPWETQYF. CDR3 sequence (DNA): TGTGCCAGCAGACAGTGGATGCCGTGGGAGACCCAGTACTTC.

The rearrangement joins TRBV21-1 to TRBJ2-7; the D segment call TRBD1 is taken from the table without a DNA check. TRBV21-1 is a known pseudogene. The CDR3 covers 16 residues. CDR3 in amino acids: CASSKHPGQGPYEQYV. As DNA, the CDR3 is TGTGCCAGCAGCAAACATCCAGGACAGGGCCCCTACGAGCAGTACGTC.

The chain recombines TRBV10-3 with TRBJ2-5; D call uncertain. The J call could be wrong; TRBJ2-7 is a better fit for the DNA end. The CDR3 spans 11 residues. The germline gives CDR1 ENHRY, CDR2 SYGVKD. CDR3 residues: CAISGGYEQYF. CDR3 in DNA: TGTGCCATCAGTGGGGGATACGAGCAGTACTTC.

This sequence joins TRBV11-3 and TRBJ2-5; a possible D gene is TRBD2 (6 bases). The CDR3 runs 13 residues. The ends were cut back, 11 bases at V and 2 bases at J, with 15 bases in the middle. The germline gives CDR1 SGHNT, CDR2 YENEEA. CDR3 in amino acids: CASPRGLQETQYF. For the CDR3, the DNA is TGTGCCTCACCGCGGGGCCTTCAAGAGACCCAGTACTTC.